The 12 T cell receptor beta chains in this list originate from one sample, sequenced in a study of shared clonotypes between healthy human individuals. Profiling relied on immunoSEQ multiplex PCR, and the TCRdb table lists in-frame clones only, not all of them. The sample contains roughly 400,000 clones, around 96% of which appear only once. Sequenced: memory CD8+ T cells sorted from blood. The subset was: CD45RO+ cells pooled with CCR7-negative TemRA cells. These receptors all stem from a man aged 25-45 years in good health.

The DNA for the CDR3 is TGTGCCAGCAGTTTCCATATAGCGGGACGCAATGAGCAGTTCTTC. Protein sequence: CASSFHIAGRNEQFF. The gene calls are TRBV28 and TRBJ2-1; 8 positions agree with TRBD2. Germline CDR1 and CDR2: MDHEN and SYDVKM. Trimming took 3 bases from V and 6 from J; bases not matched to a gene: 7. This CDR3 spans 15 amino acids. The whole variable domain, filled in from reference TRBV28 and TRBJ2-1, reads DVKVTQSSRYLVKRTGEKVFLECVQDMDHENMFWYRQDPGLGLRLIYFSYDVKMKEKGDIPEGYSVSREKKERFSLILESASTNQTSMYLCASSFHIAGRNEQFFGPGTRLTVL.

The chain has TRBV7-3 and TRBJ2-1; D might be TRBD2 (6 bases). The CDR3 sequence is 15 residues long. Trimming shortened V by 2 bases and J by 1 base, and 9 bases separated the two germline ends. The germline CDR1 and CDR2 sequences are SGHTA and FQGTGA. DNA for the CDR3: TGTGCCAGCAGCTTACAAGCGGGTTCCTACAATGAGCAGTTCTTC. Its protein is CASSLQAGSYNEQFF. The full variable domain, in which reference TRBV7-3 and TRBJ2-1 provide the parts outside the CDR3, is GAGVSQTPSNKVTEKGKYVELRCDPISGHTALYWYRQSLGQGPEFLIYFQGTGAADDSGLPNDRFFAVRPEGSVSTLKIQRTERGDSAVYLCASSLQAGSYNEQFFGPGTRLTVL.

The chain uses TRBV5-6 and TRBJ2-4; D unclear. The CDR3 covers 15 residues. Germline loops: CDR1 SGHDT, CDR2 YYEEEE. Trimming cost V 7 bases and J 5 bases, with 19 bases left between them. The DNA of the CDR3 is TGTGCCAGCGCTATCGTAGTCAACGGCCAAAACATTCAGTACTTC. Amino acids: CASAIVVNGQNIQYF.

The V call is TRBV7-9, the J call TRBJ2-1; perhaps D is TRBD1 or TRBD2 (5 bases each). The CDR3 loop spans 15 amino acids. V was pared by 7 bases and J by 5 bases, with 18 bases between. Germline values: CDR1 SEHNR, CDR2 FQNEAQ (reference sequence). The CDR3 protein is CASNERGDRDNEQFF. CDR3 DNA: TGTGCCAGCAACGAGAGAGGGGACCGGGACAATGAGCAGTTCTTC. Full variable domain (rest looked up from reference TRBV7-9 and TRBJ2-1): DTGVSQNPRHKITKRGQNVTFRCDPISEHNRLYWYRQTLGQGPEFLTYFQNEAQLEKSRLLSDRFSAERPKGSFSTLEIQRTEQGDSAMYLCASNERGDRDNEQFFGPGTRLTVL.

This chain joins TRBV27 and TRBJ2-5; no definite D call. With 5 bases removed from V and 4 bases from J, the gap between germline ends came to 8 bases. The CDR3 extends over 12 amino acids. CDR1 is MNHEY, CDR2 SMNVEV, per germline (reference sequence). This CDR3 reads CASSLYSETQYF. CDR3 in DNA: TGTGCCAGCAGTCTGTACTCAGAGACCCAGTACTTC.

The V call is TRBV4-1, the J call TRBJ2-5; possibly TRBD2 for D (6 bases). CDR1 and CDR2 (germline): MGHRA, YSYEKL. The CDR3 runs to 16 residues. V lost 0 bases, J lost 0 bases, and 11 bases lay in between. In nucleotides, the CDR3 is TGCGCCAGCAGCCAAGACTGGGGACTTAACCAAGAGACCCAGTACTTC. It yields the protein CASSQDWGLNQETQYF.

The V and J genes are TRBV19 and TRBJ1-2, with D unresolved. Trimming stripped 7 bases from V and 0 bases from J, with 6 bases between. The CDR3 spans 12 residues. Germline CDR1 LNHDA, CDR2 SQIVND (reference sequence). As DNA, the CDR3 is TGTGCCAGTATCTCCCCTAACTATGGCTACACCTTC. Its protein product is CASISPNYGYTF.

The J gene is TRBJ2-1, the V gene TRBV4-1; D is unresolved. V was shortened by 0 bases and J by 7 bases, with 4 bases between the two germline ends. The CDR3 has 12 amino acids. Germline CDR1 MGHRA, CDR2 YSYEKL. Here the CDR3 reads CASSQDKNEQFF. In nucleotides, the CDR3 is TGCGCCAGCAGCCAAGATAAGAATGAGCAGTTCTTC.

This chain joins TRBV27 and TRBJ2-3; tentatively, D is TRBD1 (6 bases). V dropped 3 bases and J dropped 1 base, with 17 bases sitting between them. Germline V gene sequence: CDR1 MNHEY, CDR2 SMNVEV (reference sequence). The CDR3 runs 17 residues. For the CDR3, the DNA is TGTGCCAGCAGTTTCAGGGGCCGGTTGAGGGGCACAGATACGCAGTATTTT. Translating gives CASSFRGRLRGTDTQYF.

The CDR3 DNA follows: TGTGCCAGCAGCTTTTCGGTTGTCGATGAGCAGTTCTTC. Amino acids: CASSFSVVDEQFF. The gene calls are TRBV7-9 and TRBJ2-1, with D unclear. This CDR3 contains 13 residues. The germline V gene encodes CDR1 SEHNR and CDR2 FQNEAQ (reference sequence). The V and J ends lost 3 bases and 8 bases respectively, with 11 bases between them.

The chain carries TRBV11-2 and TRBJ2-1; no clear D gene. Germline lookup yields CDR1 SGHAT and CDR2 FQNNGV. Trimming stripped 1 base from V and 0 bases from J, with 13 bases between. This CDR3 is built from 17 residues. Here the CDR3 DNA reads TGTGCCAGCAGCTTAGCGGCGCGGAAAAGCTCCTACAATGAGCAGTTCTTC. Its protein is CASSLAARKSSYNEQFF. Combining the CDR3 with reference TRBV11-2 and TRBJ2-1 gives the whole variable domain EAGVAQSPRYKIIEKRQSVAFWCNPISGHATLYWYQQILGQGPKLLIQFQNNGVVDDSQLPKDRFSAERLKGVDSTLKIQPAKLEDSAVYLCASSLAARKSSYNEQFFGPGTRLTVL.

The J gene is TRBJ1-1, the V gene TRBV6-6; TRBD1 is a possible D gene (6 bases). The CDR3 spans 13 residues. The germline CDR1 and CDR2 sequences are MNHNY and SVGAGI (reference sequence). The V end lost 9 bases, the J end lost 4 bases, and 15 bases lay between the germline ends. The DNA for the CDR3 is TGTGCCAGTTTCCTCGCCAGGGGCACTGAAGCTTTCTTT. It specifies CASFLARGTEAFF.